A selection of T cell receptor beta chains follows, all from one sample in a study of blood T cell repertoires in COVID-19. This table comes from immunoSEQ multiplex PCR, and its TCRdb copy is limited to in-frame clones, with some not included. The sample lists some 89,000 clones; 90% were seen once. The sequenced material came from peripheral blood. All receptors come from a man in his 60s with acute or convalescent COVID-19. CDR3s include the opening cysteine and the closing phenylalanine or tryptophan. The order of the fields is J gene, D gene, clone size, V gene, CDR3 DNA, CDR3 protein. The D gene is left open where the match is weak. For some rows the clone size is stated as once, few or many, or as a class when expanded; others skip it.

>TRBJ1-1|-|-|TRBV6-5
TGTGCCAGCAGTTACTCCCGGGAGGGAGGAGCTTTCTTT
CASSYSREGGAFF
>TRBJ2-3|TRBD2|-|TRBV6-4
TGTGCCAGCAGTGCCTCAGCGGGGGGGCGGAATACGCAGTATTTT
CASSASAGGRNTQYF
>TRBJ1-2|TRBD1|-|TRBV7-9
TGTGCCAGCAGCGGTCGTTTGCAGGGGGCTAACTATGGCTACACCTTC
CASSGRLQGANYGYTF
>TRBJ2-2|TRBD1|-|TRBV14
TGTGCCAGCAGCCAAGATCGATGGGACAGTAGAACCGGGGAGCTGTTTTTT
CASSQDRWDSRTGELFF
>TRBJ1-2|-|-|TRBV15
TGTGCCACCAGCAGAGATCAGGGTGGCTTGGGCTACACCTTC
CATSRDQGGLGYTF
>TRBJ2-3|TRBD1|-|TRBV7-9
TGTGCCAGCAGCGACGTCATGGACAGGGCTCCCGATACGCAGTATTTT
CASSDVMDRAPDTQYF
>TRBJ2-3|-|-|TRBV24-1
TGTGCCACCTTTAACAGCCCGCAGTATTTT
CATFNSPQYF
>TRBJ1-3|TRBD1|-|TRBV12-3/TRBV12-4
TGTGCCAGCCAGGGGGGAGCAAACACCATATATTTT
CASQGGANTIYF
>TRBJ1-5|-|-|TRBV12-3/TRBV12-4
TGTGCCAGCACTTCGACAGGCAATCAGCCCCAGCATTTT
CASTSTGNQPQHF
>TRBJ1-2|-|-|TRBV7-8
TGTGCCAGCAGCTTAGCGCAGGGAGGGTACTATGGCTACACCTTC
CASSLAQGGYYGYTF
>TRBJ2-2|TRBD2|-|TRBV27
TGTGCCAGCAGTTTACGTCCCCAGCGGGGAGGCCCTTTGAACACCGGGGAGCTGTTTTTT
CASSLRPQRGGPLNTGELFF
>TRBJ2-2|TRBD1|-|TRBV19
TGTGCCAGTACCGAATATCGCCCACTCCGGGACAGGGCCGGGGAGCTGTTTTTT
CASTEYRPLRDRAGELFF
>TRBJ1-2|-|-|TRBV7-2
TGTGCCAGCAGCTTCGACAATAACTATGGCTACACCTTC
CASSFDNNYGYTF
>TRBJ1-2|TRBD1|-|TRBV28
TGTGCCAGCAGTTTGGGGGACAGATATGGCTACACCTTC
CASSLGDRYGYTF
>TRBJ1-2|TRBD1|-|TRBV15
TGTGCCACCAGCAGGACCGGGACAGACTATGGCTACACCTTC
CATSRTGTDYGYTF
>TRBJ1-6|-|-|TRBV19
TGTGCCAGTATGAATACGGGGTCACCCCTCCACTTT
CASMNTGSPLHF
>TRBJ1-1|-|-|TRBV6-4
TGTGCCAGCAGTCCCCAGGAGGGCCGCACTGAAGCTTTCTTT
CASSPQEGRTEAFF
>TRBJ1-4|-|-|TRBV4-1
TGCGCCAGCAGCCAAGATCAGACCTGGGAGGAAAAACTGTTTTTT
CASSQDQTWEEKLFF
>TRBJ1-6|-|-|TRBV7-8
TGTGCCAGCAGCTTTGAGGCAGTTAATTCACCCCTCCACTTT
CASSFEAVNSPLHF
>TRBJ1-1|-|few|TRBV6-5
TGTGCCAGCACCACAGCACCCATGAACACTGAAGCTTTCTTT
CASTTAPMNTEAFF
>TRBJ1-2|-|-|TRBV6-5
TGTGCCAGCAGTTCCCAGGGATTTAACTATGGCTACACCTTC
CASSSQGFNYGYTF
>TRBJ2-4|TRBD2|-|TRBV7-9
TGTGCCAGCAGCTCGACTAGCGGGAGAGCCAAAAACATTCAGTACTTC
CASSSTSGRAKNIQYF
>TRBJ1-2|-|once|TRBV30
TGTGCCTGGAGTGTACCGCTACTTAACTATGGCTACACCTTC
CAWSVPLLNYGYTF
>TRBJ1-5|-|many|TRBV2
TGTGCCAGCGGCAAGTGGGCGAATCAGCCCCAGCATTTT
CASGKWANQPQHF
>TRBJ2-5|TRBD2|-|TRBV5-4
TGTGCCAGCAGCGGCGGGACTAGCGGGCAAGAGACCCAGTACTTC
CASSGGTSGQETQYF
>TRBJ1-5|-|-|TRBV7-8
TGTGCCAGCAGCCCCGGACAGTACAATCAGCCCCAGCATTTT
CASSPGQYNQPQHF
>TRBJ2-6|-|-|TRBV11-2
TGTGCCAGCAGCTTACTATTGACTGGGGCCAACGTCCTGACTTTC
CASSLLLTGANVLTF
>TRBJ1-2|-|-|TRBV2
TGTGCCAGCAGTGTTCAGGGTTCGGACGGCTACACCTTC
CASSVQGSDGYTF
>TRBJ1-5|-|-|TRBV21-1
TGTGCCAGCAGCGGATCCGGACAGGGTACAGAACAGCCCCAGCATTTT
CASSGSGQGTEQPQHF
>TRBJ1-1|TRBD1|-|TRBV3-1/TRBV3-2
TGTGCCAGCAGCCAGGACCACAGGGGGCGAGGGACTGAAGCTTTCTTT
CASSQDHRGRGTEAFF
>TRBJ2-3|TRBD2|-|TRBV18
TGTGCCAGCTCAGAGGGACTAGCAGATACGCAGTATTTT
CASSEGLADTQYF
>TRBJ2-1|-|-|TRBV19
TGTGCCAGTAGTACTGCCCTCATGTTGGGCCTCTACAATGAGCAGTTCTTC
CASSTALMLGLYNEQFF
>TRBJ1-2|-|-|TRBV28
TGTGCCAGCAGCCCCGCGCGCGCTAACTATGGCTACACCTTC
CASSPARANYGYTF
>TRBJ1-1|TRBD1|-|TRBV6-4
TGTGCCAGCAGTGAGTGGGGACAGGGGGTCACTGAAGCTTTCTTT
CASSEWGQGVTEAFF
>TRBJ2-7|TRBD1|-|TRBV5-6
TGTGCCAGCAGCTACGGACAGGGGTACGAGCAGTACTTC
CASSYGQGYEQYF
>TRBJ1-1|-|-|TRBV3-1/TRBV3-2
TGTGCCAGCAGCCAAGGTACCTATGAAGCTTTCTTT
CASSQGTYEAFF
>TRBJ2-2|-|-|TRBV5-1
TGCGCCAGCAGCTTACGGCAGGGAAGGAACACCGGGGAGCTGTTTTTT
CASSLRQGRNTGELFF
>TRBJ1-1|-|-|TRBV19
TGTGCCAGTAGTATCGCCCTCACAGGTCCTGCAGGAGCTTTCTTT
CASSIALTGPAGAFF
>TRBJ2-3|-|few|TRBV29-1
TGCAGCGTACAAATCCGCACAGATACGCAGTATTTT
CSVQIRTDTQYF
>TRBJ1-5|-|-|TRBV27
TGTGCCAGCAGACCGATCTGGCAGGGCAATCAGCCCCAGCATTTT
CASRPIWQGNQPQHF
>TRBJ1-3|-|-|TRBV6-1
TGTGCCAGCAGTGAAGCCGCTCCATCGAGCTCTGGAAACACCATATATTTT
CASSEAAPSSSGNTIYF
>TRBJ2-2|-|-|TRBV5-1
TGCGCCAGTACGCAGGAGGGGGCCCCCGGGGAGCTGTTTTTT
CASTQEGAPGELFF
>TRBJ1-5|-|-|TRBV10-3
TGTGCCATCAGTGCGGGGGACGGGAGCAATCAGCCCCAGCATTTT
CAISAGDGSNQPQHF
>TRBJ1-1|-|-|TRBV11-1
TGTGCCAGCAGCTACGCCGGGGGGGCAGCTTTCTTT
CASSYAGGAAFF
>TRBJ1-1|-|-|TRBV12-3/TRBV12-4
TGTGCCAGCAGTCCTGGACATCAACGCGGAGCTTTCTTT
CASSPGHQRGAFF
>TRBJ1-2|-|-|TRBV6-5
TGTGCCAGCAACACTGGGGCCGCCCTCTATGGCTACACCTTC
CASNTGAALYGYTF
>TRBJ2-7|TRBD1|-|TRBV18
TGTGCCAGCTCACCACCGGGACAGCTCTACGAGCAGTACTTC
CASSPPGQLYEQYF
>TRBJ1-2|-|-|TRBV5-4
TGTGCCAGCAGCTTGGCCGGGGGGCAGGAAGACTATGGCTACACCTTC
CASSLAGGQEDYGYTF
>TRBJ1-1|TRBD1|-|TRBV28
TGTGCCCACCAACGCCGGGACAGCTATGTGCCTTTCTTT
CAHQRRDSYVPFF